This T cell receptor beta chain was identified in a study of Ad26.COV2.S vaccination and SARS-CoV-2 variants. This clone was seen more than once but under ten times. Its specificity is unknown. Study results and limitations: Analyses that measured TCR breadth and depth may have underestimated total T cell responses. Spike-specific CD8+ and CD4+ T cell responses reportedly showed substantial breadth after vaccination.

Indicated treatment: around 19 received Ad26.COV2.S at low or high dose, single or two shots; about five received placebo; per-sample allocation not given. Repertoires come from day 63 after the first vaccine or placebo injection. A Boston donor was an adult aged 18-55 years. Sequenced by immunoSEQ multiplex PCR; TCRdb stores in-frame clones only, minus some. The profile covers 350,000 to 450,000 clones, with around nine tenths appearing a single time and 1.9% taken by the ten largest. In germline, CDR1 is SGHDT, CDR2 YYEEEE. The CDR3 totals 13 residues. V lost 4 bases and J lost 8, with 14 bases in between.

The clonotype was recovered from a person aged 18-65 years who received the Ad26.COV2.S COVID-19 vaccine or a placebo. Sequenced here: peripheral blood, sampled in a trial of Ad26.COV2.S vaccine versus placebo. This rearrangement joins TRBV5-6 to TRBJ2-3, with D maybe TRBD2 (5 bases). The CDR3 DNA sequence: TGTGCCAGCAGCAGGGAGTTGAGTAGTACGCAGTATTTT. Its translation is CASSRELSSTQYF. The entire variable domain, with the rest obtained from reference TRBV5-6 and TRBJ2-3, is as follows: DAGVTQSPTHLIKTRGQQVTLRCSPKSGHDTVSWYQQALGQGPQFIFQYYEEEERQRGNFPDRFSGHQFPNYSSELNVNALLLGDSALYLCASSRELSSTQYFGPGTRLTVL.